This T cell receptor (beta chain) was sequenced in a study of blood T cells in healthy people across ages. This clonotype was seen a handful of times. Primed by a sample-barcoded 5' primer and a J-beta primer mix, a second PCR proceeded for 7 to 11 cycles. The study obtained at least 2.5 million CDR3-containing paired-end reads from every sample. TCRdb reanalysed the 5' RACE reads using MiXCR and keeps one entry per CDR3 protein. Of around 580,000 distinct CDR3 sequences in the sample, around 50% were seen once. The germline gives CDR1 SGDLS, CDR2 YYNGEE. The CDR3 runs 13 residues. J gave up 6 bases and V 3 bases, and 3 bases lay outside the gene matches.

Sequencing was performed on blood. The receptor's source is a man older than 75 in good health. V is TRBV9 and J is TRBJ2-1; 7 bases align to TRBD1. DNA of the CDR3: TGTGCCAGCAGCGAGGGGGCCGCCAATGAGCAGTTCTTC. Its translation is CASSEGAANEQFF.